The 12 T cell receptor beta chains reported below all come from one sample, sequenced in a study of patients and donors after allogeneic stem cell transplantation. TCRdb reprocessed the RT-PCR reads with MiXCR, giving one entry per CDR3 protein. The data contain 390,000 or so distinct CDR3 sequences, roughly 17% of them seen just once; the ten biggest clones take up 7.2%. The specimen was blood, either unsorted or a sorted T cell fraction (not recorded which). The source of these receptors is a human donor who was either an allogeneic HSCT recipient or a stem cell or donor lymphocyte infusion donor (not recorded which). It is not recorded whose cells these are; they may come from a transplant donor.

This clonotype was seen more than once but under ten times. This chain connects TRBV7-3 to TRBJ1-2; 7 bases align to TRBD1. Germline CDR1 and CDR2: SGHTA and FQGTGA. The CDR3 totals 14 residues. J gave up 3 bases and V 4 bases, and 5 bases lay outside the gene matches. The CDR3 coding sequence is TGTGCCAGCAGCTCGACAGGGTCTGACTATGGCTACACCTTC. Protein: CASSSTGSDYGYTF.

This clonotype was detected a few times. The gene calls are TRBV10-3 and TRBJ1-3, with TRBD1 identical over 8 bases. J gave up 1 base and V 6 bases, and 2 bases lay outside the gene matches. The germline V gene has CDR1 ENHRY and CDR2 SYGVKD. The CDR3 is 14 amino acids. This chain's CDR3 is CAIRNRGSGNTIYF. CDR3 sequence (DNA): TGTGCCATCAGAAACAGGGGGTCTGGAAACACCATATATTTT.

CDR3 nucleotides: TGTGCCAGCAGTTACGCGTCAGGGAGAGATACGCAGTATTTT. Translation gives CASSYASGRDTQYF. The chain carries TRBV6-2 or TRBV6-3 and TRBJ2-3; D possibly uses TRBD1 or TRBD2 (5 bases each). V lost 2 bases, J lost 5 bases, and 11 bases lay in between. Germline V gives CDR1 MNHEY, CDR2 SVGEGT. The CDR3 is 14 amino acids.

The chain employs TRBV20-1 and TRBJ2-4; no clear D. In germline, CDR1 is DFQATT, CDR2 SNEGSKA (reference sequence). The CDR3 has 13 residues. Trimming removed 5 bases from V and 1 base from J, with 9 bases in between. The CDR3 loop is CSAPGKAKNIQYF. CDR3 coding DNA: TGCAGTGCTCCTGGGAAGGCCAAAAACATTCAGTACTTC.

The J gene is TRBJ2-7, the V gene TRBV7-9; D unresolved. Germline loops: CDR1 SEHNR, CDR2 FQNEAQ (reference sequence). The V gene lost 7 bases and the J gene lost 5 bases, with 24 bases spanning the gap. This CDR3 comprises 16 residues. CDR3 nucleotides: TGTGCCAGCACCACCTCAGAACCTCGGTTTTGGGACGAGCAGTACTTC. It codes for CASTTSEPRFWDEQYF.

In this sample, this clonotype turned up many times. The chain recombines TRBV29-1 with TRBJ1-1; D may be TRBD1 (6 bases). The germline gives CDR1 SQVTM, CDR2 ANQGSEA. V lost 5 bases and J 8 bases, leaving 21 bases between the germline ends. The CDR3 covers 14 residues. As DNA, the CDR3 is TGCAGCGTTCCACCGGGACACTTTCTGGGGGAAGCTTTCTTT. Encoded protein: CSVPPGHFLGEAFF.

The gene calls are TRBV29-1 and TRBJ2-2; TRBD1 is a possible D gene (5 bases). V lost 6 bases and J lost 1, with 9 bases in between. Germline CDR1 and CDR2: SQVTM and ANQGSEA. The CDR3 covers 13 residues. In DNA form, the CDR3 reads TGCAGCGTGGACACCCGGAACACCGGGGAGCTGTTTTTT. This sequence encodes CSVDTRNTGELFF.

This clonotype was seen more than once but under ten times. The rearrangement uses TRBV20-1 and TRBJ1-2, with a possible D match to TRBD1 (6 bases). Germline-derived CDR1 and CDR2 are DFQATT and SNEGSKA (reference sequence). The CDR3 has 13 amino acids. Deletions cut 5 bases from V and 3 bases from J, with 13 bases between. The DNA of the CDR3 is TGCAGTGCTGGGGGCGGTTTGGACTATGGCTACACCTTC. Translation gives CSAGGGLDYGYTF.

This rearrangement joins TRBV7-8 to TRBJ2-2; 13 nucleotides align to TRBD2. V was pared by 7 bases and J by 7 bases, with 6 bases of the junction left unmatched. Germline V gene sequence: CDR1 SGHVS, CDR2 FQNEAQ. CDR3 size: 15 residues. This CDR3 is CASIGLAGAGGELFF. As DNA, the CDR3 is TGTGCCAGCATTGGACTAGCGGGAGCGGGCGGGGAGCTGTTTTTT.

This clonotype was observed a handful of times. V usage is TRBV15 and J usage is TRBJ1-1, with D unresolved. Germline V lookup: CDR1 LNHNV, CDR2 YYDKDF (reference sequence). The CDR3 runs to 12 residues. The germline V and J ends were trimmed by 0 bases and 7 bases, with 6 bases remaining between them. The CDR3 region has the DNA TGTGCCACCAGCAGAGAATTGGGTGAAGCTTTCTTT. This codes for CATSRELGEAFF.

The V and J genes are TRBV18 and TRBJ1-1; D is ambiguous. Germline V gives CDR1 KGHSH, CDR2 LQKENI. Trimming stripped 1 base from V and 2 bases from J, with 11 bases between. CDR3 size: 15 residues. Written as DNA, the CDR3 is TGTGCCAGCTCACCACAGGAGGGATTTAACACTGAAGCTTTCTTT. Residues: CASSPQEGFNTEAFF.

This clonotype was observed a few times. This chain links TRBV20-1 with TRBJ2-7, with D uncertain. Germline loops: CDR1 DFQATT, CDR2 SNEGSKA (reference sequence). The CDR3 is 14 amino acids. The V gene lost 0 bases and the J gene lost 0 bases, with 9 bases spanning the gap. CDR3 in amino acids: CSARDPTGSYEQYF. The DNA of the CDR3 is TGCAGTGCTAGAGATCCGACGGGCTCCTACGAGCAGTACTTC.